These 17 T cell receptor beta chains came from one sample sequenced in a study of blood T cell repertoires in COVID-19. Here immunoSEQ multiplex PCR was the method, and the copy in TCRdb shows in-frame clones only, minus some. The data contain around 250,000 clones, roughly 85% of them seen just once; the ten biggest clones take up 5% to 7.5%. Sample: PBMCs or T cells enriched from blood (not recorded which). Receptors originate from a woman between 45 and 65 years old who had been exposed to COVID-19.

The chain employs TRBV5-8 and TRBJ2-3, with D maybe TRBD2 (5 bases). Germline V gene lookup returns CDR1 SGHTS and CDR2 YDEGEE. V dropped 3 bases and J dropped 4 bases, with 9 bases sitting between them. This CDR3 spans 13 amino acids. CDR3 in amino acids: CASSSLVPDTQYF. Here the CDR3 DNA reads TGTGCCAGCAGCTCACTAGTCCCAGATACGCAGTATTTT.

The CDR3 sequence is CASSPPQGRRNTGELFF. CDR3 in DNA: TGTGCCAGCAGCCCTCCCCAGGGGCGTAGAAACACCGGGGAGCTGTTTTTT. The chain couples TRBV9 to TRBJ2-2; possibly TRBD1 for D (6 bases). The CDR3 is 17 residues long. V was pared by 4 bases and J by 2 bases, with 18 bases between. Per the germline V gene, CDR1 is SGDLS and CDR2 is YYNGEE.

The genes are TRBV19 and TRBJ1-5; D is unclear. The V gene's germline CDR1 is LNHDA and CDR2 SQIVND (reference sequence). V lost 0 bases and J lost 8, with 11 bases in between. The CDR3 has 14 residues. The CDR3 sequence is CASSIDHSSKPQHF. In nucleotides, the CDR3 is TGTGCCAGTAGTATAGATCACAGTTCTAAGCCCCAGCATTTT.

The chain uses TRBV5-8 and TRBJ2-6, with D tentatively TRBD1 (6 bases). The germline gives CDR1 SGHTS, CDR2 YDEGEE. The CDR3 totals 15 residues. V lost 5 bases and J 0 bases, leaving 9 bases between the germline ends. This CDR3 reads CASSSTGSGANVLTF. In DNA form, the CDR3 reads TGTGCCAGCAGTTCGACAGGCTCTGGGGCCAACGTCCTGACTTTC.

This clone was found once. The chain joins TRBV7-9 to TRBJ1-1; D possibly corresponds to TRBD1 (5 bases). V lost 0 bases to trimming and J lost 11 bases, with 16 bases between them. Germline V gene sequence: CDR1 SEHNR, CDR2 FQNEAQ (reference sequence). The CDR3 sequence is 14 residues long. CDR3 DNA sequence: TGTGCCAGCAGCTTAGCCGGGACTACACCCGCGGCTTTCTTT. Its protein product is CASSLAGTTPAAFF.

The chain links TRBV2 to TRBJ1-4, with TRBD1 identical over 9 bases. Germline V CDR1 and CDR2: SNHLY, FYNNEI. The CDR3 runs 15 residues. The V gene end was trimmed by 8 bases and the J gene end by 3 bases; junction bases not matched to a gene: 7. The CDR3: CASGGQGSPNEKLFF. DNA of the CDR3: TGTGCCAGCGGGGGACAGGGCTCCCCTAATGAAAAACTGTTTTTT.

This clone has more than one count but fewer than ten. The genes are TRBV5-4 and TRBJ2-7, with 12 bases aligning to TRBD2. The V and J ends lost 3 bases and 4 bases, in that order; junction bases with no gene match: 5. CDR1 and CDR2 (germline): SGHNT, YYREEE (reference sequence). CDR3 length equals 15 residues. For the CDR3, the DNA is TGTGCCAGCAGCTCGCTAGCGGGGGGGAGGTACGAGCAGTACTTC. This codes for CASSSLAGGRYEQYF.

The J gene is TRBJ1-2, the V gene TRBV18; 8 positions agree with TRBD1. This CDR3 has 15 amino acids. V lost 6 bases to trimming and J lost 0 bases; unmatched junction nucleotides: 6. CDR1 is KGHSH, CDR2 LQKENI, per germline. CDR3: CASSRGQGANYGYTF. The CDR3 DNA follows: TGTGCCAGCTCGCGTGGACAGGGAGCTAACTATGGCTACACCTTC.

This chain joins TRBV29-1 and TRBJ1-1; possible D gene TRBD1, 5 bases. The CDR3 is 14 amino acids. Germline assignment: CDR1 SQVTM and CDR2 ANQGSEA. Deletions cut 7 bases from V and 5 bases from J, with 20 bases between. The CDR3 DNA sequence: TGCAGCGCCCTTTCGGGGGGTCGGCGGACTGAAGCTTTCTTT. Translation: CSALSGGRRTEAFF.

The V call is TRBV27, the J call TRBJ1-1, with D unclear. CDR3 length equals 13 residues. Trimming shortened V by 3 bases and J by 3 bases, and 8 bases separated the two germline ends. In germline, CDR1 is MNHEY, CDR2 SMNVEV (reference sequence). The CDR3 DNA reads as TGTGCCAGCAGTTTGTGGGAGGACACTGAAGCTTTCTTT. It yields the protein CASSLWEDTEAFF.

This chain joins TRBV11-2 and TRBJ1-4, with 7 bases identical to TRBD1. Germline V CDR1 and CDR2: SGHAT, FQNNGV. This CDR3 contains 18 residues. V was pared by 5 bases and J by 0 bases, with 12 bases of the junction left unmatched. As DNA, the CDR3 is TGTGCCAGCAGCCTTACCGGGACAGTGGAAGCAACTAATGAAAAACTGTTTTTT. This sequence encodes CASSLTGTVEATNEKLFF.

This rearrangement joins TRBV2 to TRBJ1-2, with D uncertain. V dropped 5 bases and J dropped 1 base, with 11 bases sitting between them. The germline V gene has CDR1 SNHLY and CDR2 FYNNEI. This CDR3 is built from 14 residues. The CDR3 coding sequence is TGTGCCAGCAGTCTGGGCCGTAATAACTATGGCTACACCTTC. Translating gives CASSLGRNNYGYTF.

The chain carries TRBV24-1 and TRBJ2-1; tentative D call: TRBD1 (6 bases). Germline V gene sequence: CDR1 KGHDR, CDR2 SFDVKD. The germline V and J ends were trimmed by 3 bases and 4 bases, with 9 bases remaining between them. The CDR3 contains 14 residues. CDR3 nucleotide sequence: TGTGCCACCAGTGATGTCAGGGGTTACAATGAGCAGTTCTTC. This translates into CATSDVRGYNEQFF.

J is TRBJ1-1 and V is TRBV28; weak D call: TRBD1 (5 bases). This CDR3 has 14 residues. Germline V gives CDR1 MDHEN, CDR2 SYDVKM. Trimming pared 6 bases from V and 5 bases from J, leaving 16 bases between. Here the CDR3 DNA reads TGTGCCAGCAGCCGTCCCAGGGTTTGGACTGAAGCTTTCTTT. Protein: CASSRPRVWTEAFF.

In DNA, the CDR3 is TGCGCCAGCAGCTTGGAAGCAGGCCCGACCTCGGAAGCTTTCTTT. This gives the protein CASSLEAGPTSEAFF. The chain employs TRBV5-1 and TRBJ1-1; D is unresolved. The germline V and J ends were trimmed by 0 bases and 8 bases, with 17 bases remaining between them. The CDR3 runs 15 residues. CDR1 is SGHRS, CDR2 YFSETQ, per germline.

This clone has a single count. The V gene is TRBV9, the J gene TRBJ1-1, with no clear D. This CDR3 comprises 15 residues. Trimming cost V 4 bases and J 0 bases, with 13 bases left between them. CDR1 is SGDLS and CDR2 is YYNGEE in the germline V gene. CDR3 in amino acids: CASSLSYTVNTEAFF. The CDR3 DNA follows: TGTGCCAGCAGCCTCTCATATACGGTGAACACTGAAGCTTTCTTT. Complete variable domain (other parts from reference TRBV9 and TRBJ1-1): DSGVTQTPKHLITATGQRVTLRCSPRSGDLSVYWYQQSLDQGLQFLIQYYNGEERAKGNILERFSAQQFPDLHSELNLSSLELGDSALYFCASSLSYTVNTEAFFGQGTRLTVV.

This clone showed up just a few times. The chain recombines TRBV20-1 with TRBJ2-7; TRBD1 matches 10 bases. The trim removed 5 bases at V and 11 bases at J, leaving 6 bases unmatched. CDR3 length: 11 amino acids. CDR1 and CDR2 (germline): DFQATT, SNEGSKA (reference sequence). The CDR3: CSAVEDRGEYF. The CDR3 coding sequence is TGCAGTGCTGTAGAGGACAGGGGGGAGTACTTC.